Listed below are T cell receptor beta chains from one sample, sequenced in a study of blood T cell repertoires in COVID-19. TCRdb keeps only in-frame clones here, not all; method: immunoSEQ multiplex PCR. Here the sample spans roughly 330,000 clones, 80% to 90% being singletons. Sequencing used PBMCs or T cells enriched from blood (not recorded which). The receptor source for this set is a woman aged 30 to 39 who had recovered from COVID-19. Both conserved end residues are part of each CDR3. The order of the fields is J gene, clone size, V gene, D gene, CDR3 protein, CDR3 DNA. A D gene is named only where the DNA matches it firmly. Some rows mark clone size as missing; the rest say once, few, many or name a class of expanded clone.

TRBJ1-2 NA TRBV5-4 NA CASSSPGVVGYTF TGTGCCAGCAGCTCGCCCGGGGTAGTTGGCTACACCTTC
TRBJ2-7 NA TRBV6-1 NA CASSEVQGSYEQYF TGTGCCAGCAGTGAGGTACAGGGAAGCTACGAGCAGTACTTC
TRBJ1-1 NA TRBV25-1 TRBD1 CASSQTGGRTEAFF TGTGCCAGCAGCCAGACAGGGGGCAGGACTGAAGCTTTCTTT
TRBJ2-1 NA TRBV24-1 TRBD1 CATSGTTGTGDNEQFF TGTGCCACCAGTGGGACCACCGGGACAGGGGACAATGAGCAGTTCTTC
TRBJ2-5 few TRBV5-4 NA CASSEGQKRLRYF TGTGCCAGCAGCGAAGGACAGAAGCGCTTGCGGTACTTC
TRBJ2-1 NA TRBV7-3 TRBD2 CASSTGLAGDNEQFF TGTGCCAGCAGCACGGGACTAGCGGGGGACAATGAGCAGTTCTTC
TRBJ1-2 NA TRBV29-1 NA CSVEASQRANYGYTF TGCAGCGTTGAAGCCTCACAGAGGGCTAACTATGGCTACACCTTC
TRBJ2-3 NA TRBV9 TRBD2 CASSVHGGATDTQYF TGTGCCAGCAGCGTCCACGGGGGGGCCACAGATACGCAGTATTTT
TRBJ2-3 NA TRBV11-3 NA CASSGEEGLSSHTDTQYF TGTGCCAGCAGCGGCGAGGAGGGGTTGAGTTCACACACAGATACGCAGTATTTT
TRBJ2-1 NA TRBV11-3 NA CASSLESHGTSYNEQFF TGTGCCAGCAGCTTAGAATCCCACGGGACATCCTACAATGAGCAGTTCTTC
TRBJ1-4 NA TRBV25-1 TRBD1 CASSEGTVINEKLFF TGTGCCAGCAGTGAAGGGACAGTGATTAATGAAAAACTGTTTTTT
TRBJ2-7 once TRBV5-8 NA CASSTGQHRTYEQYF TGTGCCAGCAGCACCGGACAGCATAGGACCTACGAGCAGTACTTC
TRBJ2-1 NA TRBV28 NA CASSSAAYRDEQFF TGTGCCAGCAGTTCGGCCGCCTATCGGGATGAGCAGTTCTTC
TRBJ1-2 NA TRBV27 NA CASSLGGGAGGYTF TGTGCCAGCAGTTTAGGAGGCGGGGCTGGGGGCTACACCTTC
TRBJ1-2 NA TRBV7-8 NA CASSLTRGAPIGYTF TGTGCCAGCAGCTTAACTCGGGGGGCGCCCATCGGCTACACCTTC
TRBJ1-1 NA TRBV7-2 NA CASSWDTLVNTEAFF TGTGCCAGCAGCTGGGACACATTGGTGAACACTGAAGCTTTCTTT
TRBJ2-3 NA TRBV7-2 TRBD1 CASSFDRGDTDTQYF TGTGCCAGCAGCTTTGACAGGGGGGACACAGATACGCAGTATTTT
TRBJ1-1 NA TRBV5-8 TRBD1 CASSLDRGPTEAFF TGTGCCAGCAGCTTGGACAGGGGGCCCACTGAAGCTTTCTTT
TRBJ2-5 NA TRBV10-3 TRBD2 CAISESGGPETQYF TGTGCCATCAGTGAATCGGGGGGGCCTGAGACCCAGTACTTC
TRBJ2-1 NA TRBV9 NA CASSYGSHNEQFF TGTGCCAGCAGCTACGGGAGCCACAATGAGCAGTTCTTC
TRBJ2-1 NA TRBV27 TRBD2 CASSFEGLASNEQFF TGTGCCAGCAGTTTCGAGGGACTAGCGTCGAATGAGCAGTTCTTC
TRBJ1-1 NA TRBV2 NA CASSEETGTEAFF TGTGCCAGCAGTGAAGAAACGGGCACTGAAGCTTTCTTT
TRBJ2-3 once TRBV20-1 NA CSASYRTTDTQYF TGCAGTGCTAGTTACAGGACCACAGATACGCAGTATTTT
TRBJ2-7 NA TRBV27 TRBD2 CASSPIAGASVVPYEQYF TGTGCCAGCAGTCCAATAGCGGGGGCCTCAGTTGTCCCCTACGAGCAGTACTTC
TRBJ2-3 NA TRBV27 TRBD1 CATQGQGTDTQYF TGTGCCACCCAGGGACAGGGAACAGATACGCAGTATTTT
TRBJ2-2 NA TRBV29-1 TRBD1 CSVEFPQGASGVTGELFF TGCAGCGTTGAATTTCCACAGGGGGCCAGTGGTGTCACCGGGGAGCTGTTTTTT
TRBJ2-2 NA TRBV10-3 NA CAADTGDGELFF TGTGCCGCAGACACGGGGGACGGGGAGCTGTTTTTT
TRBJ2-7 few TRBV14 TRBD2 CASSPWTSPHEQYF TGTGCCAGCAGCCCCTGGACTAGCCCCCATGAGCAGTACTTC
TRBJ1-1 NA TRBV30 NA CAWSKANTEAFF TGTGCCTGGAGTAAAGCGAACACTGAAGCTTTCTTT
TRBJ2-7 NA TRBV3-1/TRBV3-2 TRBD2 CASSPVMSGGYYEQYF TGTGCCAGCAGTCCGGTCATGAGCGGGGGGTACTACGAGCAGTACTTC
TRBJ2-1 NA TRBV5-1 NA CASSFGVPLIPYNEQFF TGCGCCAGCAGCTTCGGAGTACCCCTCATACCCTACAATGAGCAGTTCTTC
TRBJ2-3 once TRBV9 NA CASSPGPGDDTQYF TGTGCCAGCAGCCCTGGACCGGGGGATGATACGCAGTATTTT
TRBJ2-7 few TRBV2 NA CASQLSGNRGGEQYF TGTGCCAGCCAACTTTCAGGTAACCGGGGAGGAGAGCAGTACTTC
TRBJ2-1 NA TRBV19 NA CASSRDSSSYNEQFF TGTGCCAGTAGTAGGGACTCGAGCTCCTACAATGAGCAGTTCTTC
TRBJ1-1 NA TRBV27 NA CASSPLGAEAFF TGTGCCAGCAGCCCCCTCGGGGCTGAAGCTTTCTTT
TRBJ2-7 NA TRBV13 TRBD1 CASSISGTGLYEQYF TGTGCCAGCAGCATTTCCGGGACAGGGTTATACGAGCAGTACTTC
TRBJ2-2 NA TRBV19 NA CASSIVWQESGGELFF TGTGCCAGTAGTATAGTATGGCAGGAAAGTGGCGGGGAGCTGTTTTTT
TRBJ1-3 once TRBV5-1 TRBD1 CASSLDRGAGNTIYF TGCGCCAGCAGCCTGGACAGGGGGGCTGGAAACACCATATATTTT
TRBJ2-2 NA TRBV3-1/TRBV3-2 NA CASSPSWGGDGGGTGELFF TGTGCCAGCAGCCCCTCTTGGGGCGGGGATGGTGGTGGCACCGGGGAGCTGTTTTTT
TRBJ2-7 NA TRBV11-2 TRBD1 CASSPTGASSYEQYF TGTGCCAGCAGTCCTACAGGGGCCAGCTCCTACGAGCAGTACTTC
TRBJ1-5 NA TRBV19 NA CASNSGYSNQPQHF TGTGCCAGTAACTCCGGTTATAGCAATCAGCCCCAGCATTTT
TRBJ1-2 NA TRBV4-3 NA CASSQDPLSYGYTF TGCGCCAGCAGCCAAGATCCGCTATCGTATGGCTACACCTTC
TRBJ2-7 NA TRBV7-2 TRBD2 CASSHSSGTSSYEQYF TGTGCCAGCAGCCATTCTAGCGGAACTAGCTCCTACGAGCAGTACTTC
TRBJ2-3 NA TRBV28 NA CASSTGGGGLDTQYF TGTGCCAGCAGTACAGGGGGAGGGGGGCTCGATACGCAGTATTTT
TRBJ1-2 NA TRBV24-1 NA CATFLERGLRYTF TGTGCCACCTTCCTCGAGCGGGGGTTGCGCTACACCTTC
TRBJ1-1 NA TRBV18 NA CASSYTRGSRNTEAFF TGTGCCAGCTCATATACAAGGGGAAGTAGGAACACTGAAGCTTTCTTT
TRBJ2-2 NA TRBV28 TRBD1 CASSLPQSGTGAAGELFF TGTGCCAGCAGTTTACCGCAGTCCGGGACAGGGGCAGCCGGGGAGCTGTTTTTT
TRBJ1-6 NA TRBV3-1/TRBV3-2 TRBD1 CASSPRGQGGSPLHF TGTGCCAGCAGCCCAAGGGGACAGGGAGGTTCACCCCTCCACTTT
TRBJ2-3 NA TRBV3-1/TRBV3-2 TRBD2 CASSLTSGGASPQYF TGTGCCAGCAGCCTGACTAGCGGGGGGGCAAGTCCGCAGTATTTT
TRBJ2-6 NA TRBV4-3 NA CASSLRPGGTGANVLTF TGCGCCAGCAGCCTCCGACCTGGGGGGACTGGGGCCAACGTCCTGACTTTC
TRBJ1-5 NA TRBV5-8 TRBD1 CASSFGWDRGNQPQHF TGTGCCAGCAGCTTTGGCTGGGACAGGGGCAATCAGCCCCAGCATTTT
TRBJ1-1 NA TRBV6-5 NA CASSYGEASGAFF TGTGCCAGCAGTTATGGGGAGGCCTCCGGAGCTTTCTTT
TRBJ2-7 NA TRBV5-1 TRBD1 CASSIGTGPAYEQYF TGCGCCAGCAGCATAGGGACAGGACCGGCCTACGAGCAGTACTTC
TRBJ1-2 NA TRBV14 NA CASSQPGTQYGYTF TGTGCCAGCAGCCAGCCCGGGACACAGTATGGCTACACCTTC
TRBJ2-5 NA TRBV27 TRBD1 CASSLSSTGAQETQYF TGTGCCAGCAGTTTATCGTCGACAGGGGCCCAAGAGACCCAGTACTTC